These 2 T cell receptor beta chains were all obtained from the same sample, sequenced in a study of T cell responses to AZD1222 COVID-19 vaccine. Some clones are missing from TCRdb's copy, which holds only in-frame ones; the method was immunoSEQ multiplex PCR. Here the sample spans some 180,000 clones, approximately 94% being singletons. This specimen was peripheral blood, taken 28 days after the second AZD1222 dose. The receptors stem from an adult who received the AZD1222 COVID-19 vaccine.

V is TRBV19 and J is TRBJ1-6; TRBD1 matches at 8 bases. The CDR3 runs to 16 residues. Germline CDR1 is LNHDA and CDR2 is SQIVND (reference sequence). V lost 4 bases and J lost 7; bases outside the gene matches: 9. For the CDR3, the DNA is TGTGCCAGTAGTACTGACTCCAGGGGGCCCAATTCACCCCTCCACTTT. Encoded protein: CASSTDSRGPNSPLHF.

CDR3 DNA sequence: TGCGCCAGCAGCCATGTAGCGGGAGGGCCGGTCAATGAGCAGTTCTTC. Translation gives CASSHVAGGPVNEQFF. The chain couples TRBV5-1 to TRBJ2-1; 11 nucleotides agree with TRBD2. V shed 4 bases, J shed 6 bases, and the junction held 9 bases outside the gene matches. In germline, CDR1 is SGHRS, CDR2 YFSETQ. CDR3 length: 16 residues.